These 10 T cell receptor beta chains were sequenced from one sample in a study of cytomegalovirus exposure and HLA in healthy donors. PCR involved 60 Vbeta and 13 Jbeta primers. Sequencing was performed with immunoSEQ multiplex PCR; in TCRdb, only in-frame clones are kept and a portion is missing. This table holds under 200,000 clones, 75% found once. Sequences were obtained from PBMCs. These TCRs come from a woman in her fifties or sixties in good health and CMV-seropositive.

V gene TRBV20-1 combines with J gene TRBJ2-5; no reliable D call. The CDR3 covers 11 residues. The V gene's germline CDR1 is DFQATT and CDR2 SNEGSKA (reference sequence). V lost 2 bases, J lost 1 base, and 2 bases lay in between. This CDR3 is CSARLQETQYF. The CDR3 DNA reads TGCAGTGCTAGACTCCAAGAGACCCAGTACTTC.

The chain employs TRBV7-3 and TRBJ2-1; the match to TRBD2 covers 8 bases. The germline V gene has CDR1 SGHTA and CDR2 FQGTGA. The ends lost 5 bases at V and 5 bases at J; junction bases unmatched: 8. The CDR3 is made up of 15 amino acids. CDR3 DNA sequence: TGTGCCAGCAGCCAACGGGGGGGCGGTCACAATGAGCAGTTCTTC. Protein: CASSQRGGGHNEQFF.

J is TRBJ2-5 and V is TRBV10-3, with TRBD2 as a possible D gene (5 bases). The CDR3 is 15 amino acids. From germline, CDR1 is ENHRY and CDR2 SYGVKD. With 0 bases removed from V and 4 bases from J, the gap between germline ends came to 12 bases. The CDR3 coding sequence is TGTGCCATCAGTGAGTCTATTGGGAGAAGAGAGACCCAGTACTTC. Translation: CAISESIGRRETQYF.

The rearrangement links TRBV4-1 to TRBJ2-6, with TRBD1 as a possible D gene (5 bases). Trimming cost V 8 bases and J 3 bases, with 11 bases left between them. The CDR3 has 14 amino acids. Germline V gene lookup returns CDR1 MGHRA and CDR2 YSYEKL. CDR3 region: CASLQGNGANVLTF. The CDR3 nucleotides read TGCGCCAGCCTCCAGGGTAATGGGGCCAACGTCCTGACTTTC.

The chain carries TRBV2 and TRBJ1-2; 10 bases fit TRBD1. Germline values: CDR1 SNHLY, CDR2 FYNNEI. The CDR3 length is 15 residues. Trimming cost V 5 bases and J 2 bases; bases outside gene matches: 5. The CDR3 coding sequence is TGTGCCAGCAGTTTCGGACAGGGGGGGAACTATGGCTACACCTTC. The encoded protein is CASSFGQGGNYGYTF.

CDR3 sequence reads: CASSFSNTEAFF. The CDR3 DNA sequence: TGTGCCAGCAGCTTCAGTAACACTGAAGCTTTCTTT. This chain joins TRBV5-4 and TRBJ1-1; no clear D. Trimming stripped 2 bases from V and 2 bases from J, with 4 bases between. The CDR3 loop spans 12 amino acids. The germline CDR1 and CDR2 sequences are SGHNT and YYREEE (reference sequence).

V gene TRBV2 combines with J gene TRBJ2-5; TRBD1 might be the D (9 bases). V lost 6 bases to trimming and J lost 5 bases, with 25 bases between them. The CDR3 has 17 residues. The germline CDR1 and CDR2 sequences are SNHLY and FYNNEI. CDR3 sequence (DNA): TGTGCCAGCAGGCCGGGACAGGGACCACCGGGGGGGGAGACCCAGTACTTC. Amino acid sequence: CASRPGQGPPGGETQYF.

In its sample, this clone was seen once. The chain is built from TRBV27 and TRBJ2-7, with 9 bases fitting TRBD2. The CDR3 sequence is 16 residues long. Germline V gene lookup returns CDR1 MNHEY and CDR2 SMNVEV (reference sequence). V lost 5 bases to trimming and J lost 2 bases; unmatched junction nucleotides: 10. CDR3 in amino acids: CASSSVSGGLAYEQYF. The CDR3 DNA sequence: TGTGCCAGCAGTAGCGTTAGCGGGGGACTCGCCTACGAGCAGTACTTC.

The chain couples TRBV2 to TRBJ1-2; 10 nucleotides match TRBD1. J gave up 7 bases and V 7 bases, and 3 bases lay outside the gene matches. This CDR3 is built from 12 residues. Per germline, CDR1 SNHLY and CDR2 FYNNEI. CDR3 sequence: CASTGQGGGYTF. In DNA form, the CDR3 reads TGTGCCAGCACAGGACAGGGGGGTGGCTACACCTTC.

The count of this clone is one. V usage is TRBV19 and J usage is TRBJ2-2; no firm D call. The germline V and J ends were trimmed by 1 base and 7 bases, with 13 bases remaining between them. Germline CDR1 reads LNHDA; CDR2 reads SQIVND (reference sequence). The CDR3 consists of 15 residues. The CDR3 DNA reads TGTGCCAGTAGTATAGTGACTGTCGGCAGCGGGGAGCTGTTTTTT. This encodes CASSIVTVGSGELFF.